The clone carrying this T cell receptor beta chain was observed a handful of times. As yet, its antigen is unknown. The data are from a study of shared clonotypes between healthy human individuals. About the research overall: Researchers drew samples from two women and three men aged 18 to 49. Study-level findings and limits: A reduction in generation probabilities was seen for non-shared clonotypes relative to those shared by all four donors.

Naive CD8 cells, CD45RO-negative and positively selected for CCR7, excluded terminally differentiated effector memory CD45RA+ cells. Across several immunoSEQ plates, the genomic DNA of each subset was split evenly. Produced via immunoSEQ multiplex PCR; TCRdb's table is partial and in-frame only. The sample shows approximately 1.9 million clones, approximately 92% of them seen only once. The germline V and J ends were trimmed by 5 bases and 1 base, with 6 bases remaining between them. Germline V gives CDR1 SGHVS, CDR2 FNYEAQ. The CDR3 totals 12 residues. The clonotype originates from a man aged 18 to 35 in good health. Some clones in this sample may be carry-over from other donors' samples. Sequencing input: naive CD8+ T cells from PBMCs. V gene TRBV7-6 combines with J gene TRBJ2-7; D ambiguous. CDR3 residues: CASSPRSYEQYF. The CDR3 DNA reads as TGTGCCAGCAGCCCTCGGTCCTACGAGCAGTACTTC. Filled out from reference TRBV7-6 and TRBJ2-7, the complete variable domain reads GAGVSQSPRYKVTKRGQDVALRCDPISGHVSLYWYRQALGQGPEFLTYFNYEAQQDKSGLPNDRFSAERPEGSISTLTIQRTEQRDSAMYRCASSPRSYEQYFGPGTRLTVT.